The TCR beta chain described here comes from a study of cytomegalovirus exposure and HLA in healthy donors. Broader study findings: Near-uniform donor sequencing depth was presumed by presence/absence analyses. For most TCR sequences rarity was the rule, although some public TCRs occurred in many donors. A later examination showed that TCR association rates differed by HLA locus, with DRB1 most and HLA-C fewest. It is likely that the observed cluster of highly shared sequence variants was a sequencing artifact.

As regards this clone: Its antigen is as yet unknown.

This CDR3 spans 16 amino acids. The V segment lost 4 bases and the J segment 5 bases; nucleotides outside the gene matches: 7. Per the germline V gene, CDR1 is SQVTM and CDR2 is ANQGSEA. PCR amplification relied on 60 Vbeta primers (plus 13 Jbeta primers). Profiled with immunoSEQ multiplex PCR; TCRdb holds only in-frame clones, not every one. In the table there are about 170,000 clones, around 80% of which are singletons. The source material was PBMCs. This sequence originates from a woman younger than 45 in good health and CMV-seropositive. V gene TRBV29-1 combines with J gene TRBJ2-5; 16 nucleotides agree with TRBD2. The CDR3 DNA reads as TGCAGCGTTGGAGGGACTAGCGGGAGGGGTTGGGAGACCCAGTACTTC. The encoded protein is CSVGGTSGRGWETQYF.